This TCR beta chain was found in a study of CD8 T cells in Susac syndrome (dated by TCRdb to the late 2010s). For context, the study as a whole: The study used repertoire sequencing to test whether antigen drove CD8+ T cell activation and differentiation in Susac syndrome. The research as a whole found: The study acknowledged that relatively few individuals were included in the TCR sequencing and HLA analysis.

On this clonotype itself: It has no known antigen specificity. Per-base qualities were not stored, and no clone one base away is much larger.

High-throughput TCR beta sequencing profiled peripheral blood CD8+ and CD4+ T cells from healthy donors, Susac syndrome patients and multiple sclerosis patients. The healthy donors served as controls matched for age and sex. Bulk CD8+ and CD4+ T cells were purified by magnetic negative isolation, while CD8+ TEMRA cells were enriched using FACS. Blood was drawn into EDTA tubes, processed within 24 hours, and PBMCs were isolated by density gradient centrifugation. PBMCs intended for TCR sequencing were cryopreserved in liquid nitrogen and were subsequently thawed in a 37 degrees C water bath. The sorted or isolated CD4+, CD8+ and CD8+ TEMRA cells reached a purity of at least 90%. RNA was extracted using the RNeasy kit, and roughly 0.45 to 1 microgram was reverse transcribed with random hexamers. The immunoSEQ multiplex PCR assay, covering 54 Vbeta and 13 Jbeta segments, was used to amplify TCR beta CDR3 regions. PCR amplification bias was corrected by using a synthetic template baseline for primer optimization and computational correction. In the paper's pipeline: Reads were assigned to V, D and J genes according to IMGT and analyzed in immunoSEQ Analyzer, with only productive sequences retained. To calculate clonality, Shannon entropy was normalized by log2 of the number of productive unique sequences and then subtracted from one. For each patient and control, public and private clones were evaluated within the 100 most prevalent clones. Susac-specific clones were defined as absent from healthy and MS cohorts, 850 to 1,300 published viral clones and other ImmuneACCESS disease sequences. Using fastp at Q25 and MiXCR, TCRdb reprocessed the public reads and kept productive beta chains. Every entry covers one CDR3 protein and lists the most common genes and DNA from its rows. These V and J calls originate from TCRdb's pipeline instead of the authors' own analysis. This sample is represented by roughly 190,000 distinct CDR3 sequences; about 94% of them were singletons. Approximately 0.1% of the sample is taken by the ten largest.

V is cut by 8 bases and J by 0 bases, and the space between the germline ends is 11 bases. The germline V gene gives CDR1 as SGHTA and CDR2 as FQGNSA. The CDR3 has 14 amino acids, counting the end cysteine and phenylalanine. Only the CDR3 DNA is retained, 42 bases long and in frame from the first base. This clonotype was sampled from a human donor in good health. Sequenced: CD4+ T cells from PBMCs. The rearranged chain carries TRBV7-2 and TRBJ2-1; the D gene cannot be named for sure. Read as DNA, the sequence is TGTGCCAGCGGCTGGGGAAGCTCCTACAATGAGCAGTTCTTC. It translates as CASGWGSSYNEQFF.